This T cell receptor (beta chain) originates from a study of blood T cell repertoires in COVID-19. In the study overall: COVID-19 samples from acute and convalescent phases originated in the United States, Italy and Spain.

The authors' processing: Reference gene primers were amplified, and this amplification served to estimate nucleated cell counts. The protocol was immunoSEQ multiplex PCR, while the TCRdb copy is restricted to in-frame clones and leaves out a portion. D and trimming were read from the DNA, whereas the V and J calls and clone size are those reported in that table. This sample has some 200,000 clones, with roughly nine tenths found just once. Germline V lookup: CDR1 SGHRS, CDR2 YFSETQ. V dropped 0 bases and J dropped 3 bases, with 12 bases sitting between them. The CDR3 has 15 residues. Donors in Cohort 3 counted as recovered after two negative PCRs, clearance, or symptom resolution.

This clonotype was obtained from a woman between 18 and 30 years old who had recovered from COVID-19. The genes are TRBV5-1 and TRBJ2-5, with a weak D call TRBD1 (6 bases). Sequences were obtained from PBMCs or T cells enriched from blood (not recorded which). The CDR3 protein is CASSLALDSKETQYF. The CDR3 coding sequence is TGCGCCAGCAGCTTGGCCCTGGACAGCAAAGAGACCCAGTACTTC.